Listed below are T cell receptor beta chains from one sample, sequenced in a study of T cell responses to AZD1222 COVID-19 vaccine. Libraries were prepared by immunoSEQ multiplex PCR; TCRdb keeps only in-frame clonotypes and omits some of them. The repertoire holds under 150,000 clones, approximately 78% seen once, with roughly 4.5% in the top ten. The material sequenced was peripheral blood, taken on day 0 of MenACWY control vaccination. The receptor set was obtained from an adult in good health. Each CDR3 is given with its conserved first and last residue. The order of the fields is V gene, clone size, J gene, D gene, CDR3 DNA, CDR3 protein. The D gene is left open where the match is weak. Clone size appears in some rows only: once, few, many, or a class for an expanded clone.

TRBV19	NA	TRBJ2-3	TRBD1	TGTGCCAGTAGTAACTACCCCGACAGGGGTGATACGCAGTATTTT	CASSNYPDRGDTQYF
TRBV3-1/TRBV3-2	NA	TRBJ2-1	NA	TGTGCCAGCAGCCAAGATTTGGTTCGCACCAATGAGCAGTTCTTC	CASSQDLVRTNEQFF
TRBV2	NA	TRBJ1-6	NA	TGTGCCAGCGGGGGGAATTCACCCCTCCACTTT	CASGGNSPLHF
TRBV7-9	few	TRBJ1-6	NA	TGTGCCAGCAGCTTAGGTTCAGGGCCGAATTCACCCCTCCACTTT	CASSLGSGPNSPLHF
TRBV13	NA	TRBJ2-1	TRBD2	TGTGCCAGCAGCCTCGCCGCGCGGGGGGGCCTTGAGCAGTTCTTC	CASSLAARGGLEQFF
TRBV5-1	NA	TRBJ1-5	NA	TGCGCCAGCAGCTTATATAGCAATCAGCCCCAGCATTTT	CASSLYSNQPQHF
TRBV28	few	TRBJ1-2	NA	TGTGCCAGCAGTTTGGCCCCGAACTATGGCTACACCTTC	CASSLAPNYGYTF
TRBV4-1	few	TRBJ2-7	TRBD2	TGCGCCAGCAGCCAAGCGGGGGGGGTACCCTACGAGCAGTACTTC	CASSQAGGVPYEQYF
TRBV11-2	few	TRBJ1-1	NA	TGTGCCAGCAGCCAGGGGTTACCTAACACTGAAGCTTTCTTT	CASSQGLPNTEAFF
TRBV18	NA	TRBJ1-2	NA	TGTGCCAGCTCACCATCAGGTGAGAACTATGGCTACACCTTC	CASSPSGENYGYTF